The clone carrying this T cell receptor beta chain was counted a few times. Its antigen is still unknown. These data come from a study of post-analysis software for immune sequencing data. General study points: With TRBV5-6, TRBV5-1 and TRBV20-1 included, about 5 TRBV segments were more frequent in patients than in controls. Pronounced co-clustering by F measure was evident among identically batched samples.

Per the germline V gene, CDR1 is MNHNS and CDR2 is SASEGT. This CDR3 is 17 amino acids long. The V gene lost 2 bases and the J gene lost 4 bases, with 18 bases spanning the gap. Unique molecular identifiers were carried by the TCR beta cDNA libraries. TCRdb used MiXCR to reprocess the PCR reads, holding one entry per CDR3 protein. The repertoire includes about 770,000 distinct CDR3 sequences, roughly 46% of them detected once, and roughly 4.9% sits in the top ten. The V call is TRBV6-1, the J call TRBJ2-1; D is possibly TRBD1 (5 bases). This sequence was found in a girl between 10 and 17 years old with multiple sclerosis. Sequences were obtained from blood. CDR3 coding DNA: TGTGCCAGCAGTGAATGGGGCAGGTCCAATCTTTACAATGAGCAGTTCTTC. This translates into CASSEWGRSNLYNEQFF.